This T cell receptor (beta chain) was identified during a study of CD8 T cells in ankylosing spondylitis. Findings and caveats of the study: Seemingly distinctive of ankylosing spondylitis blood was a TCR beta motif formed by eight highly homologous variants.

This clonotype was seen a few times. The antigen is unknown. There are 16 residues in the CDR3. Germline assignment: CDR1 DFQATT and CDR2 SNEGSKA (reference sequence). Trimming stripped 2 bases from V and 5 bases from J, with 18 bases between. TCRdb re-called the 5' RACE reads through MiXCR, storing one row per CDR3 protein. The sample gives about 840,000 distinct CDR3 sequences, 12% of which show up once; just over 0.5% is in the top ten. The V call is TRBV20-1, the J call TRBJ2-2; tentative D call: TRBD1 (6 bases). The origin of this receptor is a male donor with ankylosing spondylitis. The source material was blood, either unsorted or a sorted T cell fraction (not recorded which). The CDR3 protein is CSARRQGGKRTGELFF. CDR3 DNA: TGCAGTGCTAGACGTCAAGGGGGTAAACGAACCGGGGAGCTGTTTTTT.